A selection of T cell receptor beta chains follows, all from one sample in a study of shared T cell receptors in the human thymus. Clones were read by immunoSEQ multiplex PCR, and TCRdb kept only the in-frame ones, dropping some. The sample contains approximately 760,000 clones, 70% to 90% of which appear only once. This sample was also put to use in a study of human thymus T cells.

Sequencing used thymocytes. The receptors were sampled from a girl under three years old with a congenital heart defect. CDR3s include the opening cysteine and the closing phenylalanine or tryptophan. The order of the fields is V gene, D gene, J gene, clone size, CDR3 DNA, CDR3 protein. The D gene is left open where the match is weak. Size tells how often a clone was seen (once, few, many) or the class of an expanded clone, and some rows leave it out.

V gene: TRBV4-1; D gene: .; J gene: TRBJ1-1; clone size: .; CDR3 DNA: TGCGCCAGCAGCCCAGTCCGGGGAACTGAAGCTTTCTTT; CDR3 protein: CASSPVRGTEAFF
V gene: TRBV28; D gene: .; J gene: TRBJ1-1; clone size: .; CDR3 DNA: TGTGCCAGCAGTTTCGCGCAGGGAAGAACCAACACTGAAGCTTTCTTT; CDR3 protein: CASSFAQGRTNTEAFF
V gene: TRBV27; D gene: TRBD2; J gene: TRBJ2-5; clone size: .; CDR3 DNA: TGTGCCAGCAGTTTATCCCGCGGGGGGCCACAAGAGACCCAGTACTTC; CDR3 protein: CASSLSRGGPQETQYF
V gene: TRBV4-1; D gene: TRBD2; J gene: TRBJ2-7; clone size: once; CDR3 DNA: TGCGCCAGCAGCCAAGAAGGGACTAGCGGGGCCACCGTAGTATCCTACGAGCAGTACTTC; CDR3 protein: CASSQEGTSGATVVSYEQYF
V gene: TRBV28; D gene: .; J gene: TRBJ1-3; clone size: .; CDR3 DNA: TGTGCCAGCAGTTTAGAGGTTGTAGGGGAGGGGCCCTCTGGAAACACCATATATTTT; CDR3 protein: CASSLEVVGEGPSGNTIYF
V gene: TRBV7-9; D gene: .; J gene: TRBJ2-5; clone size: .; CDR3 DNA: TGTGCCAGCAGCTCTCACCGGGCCCCGGGAAACCAAGAGACCCAGTACTTC; CDR3 protein: CASSSHRAPGNQETQYF
V gene: TRBV7-9; D gene: TRBD1; J gene: TRBJ1-2; clone size: few; CDR3 DNA: TGTGCCAGCAGCTTAGCCAAGGACAGGGGCTTTCGGGGGAATTATGGCTACACCTTC; CDR3 protein: CASSLAKDRGFRGNYGYTF
V gene: TRBV5-5; D gene: TRBD1; J gene: TRBJ1-2; clone size: .; CDR3 DNA: TGTGCCAGCACCTTGGACAGGGGAGGTTATGGCTACACCTTC; CDR3 protein: CASTLDRGGYGYTF
V gene: TRBV2; D gene: TRBD1; J gene: TRBJ1-5; clone size: .; CDR3 DNA: TGTGCCAGCAGCTTAGACAGGGGGATACAGCCCCAGCATTTT; CDR3 protein: CASSLDRGIQPQHF
V gene: TRBV27; D gene: TRBD1; J gene: TRBJ1-1; clone size: .; CDR3 DNA: TGTGCCAGCAGACCCGGGACAGGGGGCATTGGGAATGGGGACACTGAAGCTTTCTTT; CDR3 protein: CASRPGTGGIGNGDTEAFF
V gene: TRBV28; D gene: .; J gene: TRBJ2-3; clone size: .; CDR3 DNA: TGTGCCAGCAGCCCCCCGGGGGGCGTTTCAGATACGCAGTATTTT; CDR3 protein: CASSPPGGVSDTQYF
V gene: TRBV19; D gene: .; J gene: TRBJ1-5; clone size: .; CDR3 DNA: TGTGCCAGTAGTACCCCTCGGGGGTTTAATCAGCCCCAGCATTTT; CDR3 protein: CASSTPRGFNQPQHF
V gene: TRBV10-3; D gene: .; J gene: TRBJ2-1; clone size: .; CDR3 DNA: TGTGCCACCGAGGGAACCGCTCTCCGGAGGGGGCAGGTGAATGAGCAGTTCTTC; CDR3 protein: CATEGTALRRGQVNEQFF
V gene: TRBV7-4; D gene: TRBD2; J gene: TRBJ2-1; clone size: .; CDR3 DNA: TGTGCCAGCAGCCCTCAGGCTCTAGCGGGGGCCGACAATGAGCAGTTCTTC; CDR3 protein: CASSPQALAGADNEQFF
V gene: TRBV7-9; D gene: .; J gene: TRBJ1-5; clone size: .; CDR3 DNA: TGTGCCAGCAGCTTAGGAGAAAATCAGCCCCAGCATTTT; CDR3 protein: CASSLGENQPQHF
V gene: TRBV5-4; D gene: .; J gene: TRBJ1-2; clone size: once; CDR3 DNA: TGTGCCAGCAGCTTGTTTACCAGGGGCCATGGCTACACCTTC; CDR3 protein: CASSLFTRGHGYTF
V gene: TRBV29-1; D gene: TRBD1; J gene: TRBJ2-7; clone size: .; CDR3 DNA: TGCAGCGTGGTCCGGGGGACAGGGGGCTCCTACGAGCAGTACTTC; CDR3 protein: CSVVRGTGGSYEQYF
V gene: TRBV6-5; D gene: .; J gene: TRBJ2-1; clone size: .; CDR3 DNA: TGTGCCAGCAGTTACTCCACGGACACGAACAATGAGCAGTTCTTC; CDR3 protein: CASSYSTDTNNEQFF
V gene: TRBV20-1; D gene: .; J gene: TRBJ2-4; clone size: .; CDR3 DNA: TGCAGTGCCGAAGGACAGAACATTCAGTACTTC; CDR3 protein: CSAEGQNIQYF
V gene: TRBV9; D gene: TRBD2; J gene: TRBJ2-1; clone size: .; CDR3 DNA: TGTGCCAGCAGCTTGGCGGGGGGCCCTAATAATGAGCAGTTCTTC; CDR3 protein: CASSLAGGPNNEQFF
V gene: TRBV6-5; D gene: .; J gene: TRBJ1-6; clone size: .; CDR3 DNA: TGTGCCAGCGGGCGGGTGTATCCCCTCCACTTT; CDR3 protein: CASGRVYPLHF
V gene: TRBV5-6; D gene: .; J gene: TRBJ1-1; clone size: .; CDR3 DNA: TGTGCCAGCAGCCATCCGTTAGAACCAAGTCCTTTAGCTTTCTTT; CDR3 protein: CASSHPLEPSPLAFF
V gene: TRBV27; D gene: .; J gene: TRBJ1-4; clone size: .; CDR3 DNA: TGTGCCAGCAGTTTCGCTAAAGGGGCGGCTAATGAAAAACTGTTTTTT; CDR3 protein: CASSFAKGAANEKLFF
V gene: TRBV28; D gene: .; J gene: TRBJ1-2; clone size: once; CDR3 DNA: TGTGCCAGCAGTTTATTCGGTCCCCCTACTAACTATGGCTACACCTTC; CDR3 protein: CASSLFGPPTNYGYTF
V gene: TRBV10-1; D gene: TRBD1; J gene: TRBJ2-1; clone size: .; CDR3 DNA: TGCGCCAGCAGTCCTGACAGGGGAACAAGCTCCTACAATGAGCAGTTCTTC; CDR3 protein: CASSPDRGTSSYNEQFF
V gene: TRBV5-6; D gene: TRBD1; J gene: TRBJ2-3; clone size: .; CDR3 DNA: TGTGCCAGCAGCTTGGGAGGGGGCGCGGGCACAGATACGCAGTATTTT; CDR3 protein: CASSLGGGAGTDTQYF
V gene: TRBV15; D gene: TRBD1; J gene: TRBJ1-1; clone size: .; CDR3 DNA: TGTGCCACCAGCAGAGAGACAGGGTGGGACACTGAAGCTTTCTTT; CDR3 protein: CATSRETGWDTEAFF
V gene: TRBV6-5; D gene: TRBD1; J gene: TRBJ1-5; clone size: .; CDR3 DNA: TGTGCCAGCAGGGATCGCAGGGGGCCGGGGCAGCCCCAGCATTTT; CDR3 protein: CASRDRRGPGQPQHF
V gene: TRBV29-1; D gene: TRBD1; J gene: TRBJ1-4; clone size: .; CDR3 DNA: TGCAGCGTTGACGGGACAGGGGAGGATGGCACTAATGAAAAACTGTTTTTT; CDR3 protein: CSVDGTGEDGTNEKLFF
V gene: TRBV21-1; D gene: .; J gene: TRBJ1-2; clone size: few; CDR3 DNA: TGTGCCAGCACCCAGACAGGGCGGACGGTGAAGGGCTACACCTTC; CDR3 protein: CASTQTGRTVKGYTF
V gene: TRBV2; D gene: .; J gene: TRBJ2-3; clone size: .; CDR3 DNA: TGTGCCAGCAAAAGACAGTGGGTCAGCACAGATACGCAGTATTTT; CDR3 protein: CASKRQWVSTDTQYF
V gene: TRBV15; D gene: TRBD2; J gene: TRBJ2-2; clone size: .; CDR3 DNA: TGTGCCACCAGCATCATTCGACTAGCGGCCAACACCGGGGAGCTGTTTTTT; CDR3 protein: CATSIIRLAANTGELFF
V gene: TRBV6-1; D gene: .; J gene: TRBJ1-4; clone size: .; CDR3 DNA: TGTGCCAGCAGTGAAGGGGTTGGGGCCGCGGGGGCAACTAATGAAAAACTGTTTTTT; CDR3 protein: CASSEGVGAAGATNEKLFF
V gene: TRBV11-2; D gene: .; J gene: TRBJ1-6; clone size: .; CDR3 DNA: TGTGCCAGCACCCCCAGTAATTCACCCCTCCACTTT; CDR3 protein: CASTPSNSPLHF
V gene: TRBV7-8; D gene: TRBD2; J gene: TRBJ2-5; clone size: .; CDR3 DNA: TGTGCCAGCAGCCGAACCGGGACTAAAATGGCCCAAGAGACCCAGTACTTC; CDR3 protein: CASSRTGTKMAQETQYF
V gene: TRBV27; D gene: .; J gene: TRBJ1-2; clone size: .; CDR3 DNA: TGTGCCAGCAGTCCAGAGCTAAGGGGTGGCTACACCTTC; CDR3 protein: CASSPELRGGYTF
V gene: TRBV15; D gene: .; J gene: TRBJ1-5; clone size: .; CDR3 DNA: TGTGCCACCAGCAGACCCTCGGGGGGGCCTACCAATCAGCCCCAGCATTTT; CDR3 protein: CATSRPSGGPTNQPQHF
V gene: TRBV5-6; D gene: .; J gene: TRBJ1-2; clone size: .; CDR3 DNA: TGTGCCAGCACCCTTGGCGCCCTTGGACACCCGATTACTGTCTATGGCTACACCTTC; CDR3 protein: CASTLGALGHPITVYGYTF
V gene: TRBV10-3; D gene: TRBD2; J gene: TRBJ2-1; clone size: .; CDR3 DNA: TGTGCCATCAGTCTCCCGGAGGGAGGGAACGAGCAGTTCTTC; CDR3 protein: CAISLPEGGNEQFF
V gene: TRBV7-9; D gene: .; J gene: TRBJ2-7; clone size: .; CDR3 DNA: TGTGCCAGCAGCTTAGGCAGGTCCGAGCAGTACTTC; CDR3 protein: CASSLGRSEQYF
V gene: TRBV27; D gene: .; J gene: TRBJ2-3; clone size: .; CDR3 DNA: TGTGCCAGCAGTTTTTGGGACACGGACACAGATACGCAGTATTTT; CDR3 protein: CASSFWDTDTDTQYF
V gene: TRBV11-2; D gene: .; J gene: TRBJ2-2; clone size: .; CDR3 DNA: TGTGCCAGCAGCCCAAATGCAGCGAACGGGGAGCTGTTTTTT; CDR3 protein: CASSPNAANGELFF